These 10 T cell receptor beta chains originate from one sample sequenced in a study of human T cells and chemical hapten exposure (dated by TCRdb to the early 2020s). Read against the paper, the sample's time point label means: patch test 1, 2 weeks after DPC sensitization. The treatment or condition label on this specimen signifies: therapeutic diphenylcyclopropenone sensitization with weekly scalp DPC. The library relied on RACE. This sample was sequenced with a NextSeq 500. TCRdb reprocessed the public reads (quality trimming at Q25 with fastp, clone calling with MiXCR) and kept in-frame beta chains. Identical CDR3 proteins give one entry, which carries the most common genes and DNA. Present in this sample are around 120,000 distinct CDR3 sequences, 12% to 15% of which were seen just once. The ten largest account for less than 0.95% of the sample. This material consisted of whole blood, taken in connection with sensitization to the hapten diphenylcyclopropenone (DPC). The origin of the receptors is a man aged 18 to 30 with alopecia areata. Some clones in this sample may be carry-over from other donors' samples.

The V gene is TRBV6-5, the J gene TRBJ2-7; D not resolved. Germline lookup yields CDR1 MNHEY and CDR2 SVGAGI. CDR3 length: 14 residues. V lost 8 bases to trimming and J lost 0 bases, with 14 bases between them. The CDR3 DNA is TGTGCCAGCGGATTGCACACCTACTCCTACGAGCAGTACGTC. Translating gives CASGLHTYSYEQYV.

The CDR3 sequence: CASSEQGGDEQYV. The DNA for the CDR3 is TGTGCCAGCAGCGAACAGGGGGGCGACGAGCAGTACGTC. The J gene is TRBJ2-7, the V gene TRBV7-9, with 8 bases lining up with TRBD1. The V segment lost 5 bases and the J segment 5 bases; nucleotides outside the gene matches: 5. Germline CDR1 reads SEHNR; CDR2 reads FQNEAQ (reference sequence). This CDR3 has 13 residues.

The gene calls are TRBV18 and TRBJ2-3, with D tentatively TRBD2 (5 bases). The CDR3 extends over 16 amino acids. CDR1 is KGHSH and CDR2 is LQKENI in the germline V gene. Trimming cost V 3 bases and J 3 bases, with 16 bases left between them. CDR3 sequence: CASSPFAAGQTDTQYF. DNA for the CDR3: TGTGCCAGCTCACCGTTCGCGGCGGGTCAAACAGATACGCAGTATTTT.

This clonotype occurred once. This chain uses TRBV7-2 with TRBJ2-5; D call uncertain. The V and J ends lost 0 bases and 5 bases respectively, with 13 bases between them. The CDR3 totals 15 residues. In germline, CDR1 is SGHTA, CDR2 FQGNSA. CDR3 protein: CASSLAPTPSETQYF. The CDR3 DNA follows: TGTGCCAGCAGCTTAGCCCCAACCCCCTCGGAGACCCAGTACTTC.

The chain links TRBV2 to TRBJ2-5; 11 positions agree with TRBD2. After removal of 4 bases from V and 2 bases from J, the junction contained 12 bases not matched to a gene. CDR3 length: 18 residues. CDR1 SNHLY and CDR2 FYNNEI come from the germline V gene. The CDR3 DNA follows: TGTGCCAGCAGTGGCGAGGTAGCGGGGGGGCCGTGGCAAGAGACCCAGTACTTC. Residues: CASSGEVAGGPWQETQYF. The full variable domain, completed using reference TRBV2 and TRBJ2-5, is EPEVTQTPSHQVTQMGQEVILRCVPISNHLYFYWYRQILGQKVEFLVSFYNNEISEKSEIFDDQFSVERPDGSNFTLKIRSTKLEDSAMYFCASSGEVAGGPWQETQYFGPGTRLLVL.

This clonotype was detected a few times. The chain combines TRBV6-5 with TRBJ1-3, with TRBD1 as a possible D gene (6 bases). The CDR3 covers 14 residues. Germline CDR1 is MNHEY and CDR2 is SVGAGI. Trimming pared 2 bases from V and 6 bases from J, leaving 11 bases between. CDR3 bases: TGTGCCAGCAGTTACCGGGACAACACAAACACCATATATTTT. The encoded protein is CASSYRDNTNTIYF.

The sample holds a few counts of this clonotype. This chain joins TRBV12-3 or TRBV12-4 and TRBJ1-2; D possibly corresponds to TRBD1 (5 bases). V dropped 5 bases and J dropped 4 bases, with 8 bases sitting between them. CDR3 length: 12 amino acids. CDR3 sequence reads: CASSLDTYGYTF. In DNA, the CDR3 is TGTGCCAGCAGTCTGGACACCTATGGCTACACCTTC.

This clonotype was observed a few times. The rearrangement joins TRBV20-1 to TRBJ2-7; weak D call: TRBD2 (6 bases). With 4 bases removed from V and 3 bases from J, the gap between germline ends came to 19 bases. CDR3 length equals 15 residues. CDR1 and CDR2 (germline): DFQATT, SNEGSKA (reference sequence). The DNA of the CDR3 is TGCAGTGCTATTTCTGGGGAGGCCTTAGGCTACGAGCAGTACGTC. Its translation: CSAISGEALGYEQYV.

The chain joins TRBV20-1 to TRBJ2-5, with D perhaps TRBD2 (5 bases). This CDR3 has 11 residues. V was clipped by 5 bases and J by 5 bases, with 9 bases between them. Germline lookup yields CDR1 DFQATT and CDR2 SNEGSKA (reference sequence). CDR3 sequence reads: CSAGLAETQYF. CDR3 nucleotide sequence: TGCAGTGCTGGACTTGCGGAGACCCAGTACTTC.

There are many counts of this clonotype. DNA of the CDR3: TGTGCCAGCAGCTTAGATTGGGGCAATGAGCAGTTCTTC. The encoded protein is CASSLDWGNEQFF. The V gene is TRBV7-6, the J gene TRBJ2-1; no clear D. Per germline, CDR1 SGHVS and CDR2 FNYEAQ. V lost 1 base to trimming and J lost 6 bases, with 7 bases between them. CDR3 length equals 13 residues.